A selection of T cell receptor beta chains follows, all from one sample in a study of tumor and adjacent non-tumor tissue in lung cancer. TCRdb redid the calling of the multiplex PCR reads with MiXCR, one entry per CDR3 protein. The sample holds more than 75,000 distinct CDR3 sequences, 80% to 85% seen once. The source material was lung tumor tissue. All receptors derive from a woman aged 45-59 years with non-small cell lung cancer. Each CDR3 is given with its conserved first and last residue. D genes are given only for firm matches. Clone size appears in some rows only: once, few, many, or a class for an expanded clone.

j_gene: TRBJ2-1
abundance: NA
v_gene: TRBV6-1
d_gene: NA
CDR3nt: TGTGCCAACAAGAAGCTAACAGGGTCCTTTGTGGATGAGCAGTTCTTC
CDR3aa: CANKKLTGSFVDEQFF

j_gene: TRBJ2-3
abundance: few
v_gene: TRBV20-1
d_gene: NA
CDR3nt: TGCAGTGTTACCCCACTAGACACAGATACGCAGTATTTT
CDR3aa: CSVTPLDTDTQYF

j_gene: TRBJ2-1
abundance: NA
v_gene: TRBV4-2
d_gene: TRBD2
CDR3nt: TGTGCCATCAGCCAACGGACTAGCGGGGGCGCTGAGCAGTTGTTC
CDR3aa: CAISQRTSGGAEQLF

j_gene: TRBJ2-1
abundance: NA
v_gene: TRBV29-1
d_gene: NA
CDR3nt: TGCAGCGTTGAAGGGGCTAGCCCTCGCTCCTACAATGAGCAGTCCTTC
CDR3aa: CSVEGASPRSYNEQSF

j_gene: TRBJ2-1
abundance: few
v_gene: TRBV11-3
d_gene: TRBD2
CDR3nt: TGTGCCAGCAGCCTTAGCGGGAGCGTGTCAAAGGGCAATGAGCAGTTCTTC
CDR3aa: CASSLSGSVSKGNEQFF

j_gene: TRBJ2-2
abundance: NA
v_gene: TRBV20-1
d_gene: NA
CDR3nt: TGCAGTGCTAGCCCCAGTAGCCGGACCTGGGAGCTGTTCTTT
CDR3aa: CSASPSSRTWELFF

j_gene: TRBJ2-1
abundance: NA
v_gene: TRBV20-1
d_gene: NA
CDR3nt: TGCAGTGCTAGAGATCCAGAAACTAGTTTCTCGGGGAGTCAACGACGCTTC
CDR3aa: CSARDPETSFSGSQRRF

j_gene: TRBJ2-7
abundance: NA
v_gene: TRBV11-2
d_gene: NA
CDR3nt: TGTGTCAACAGCTTATCTCCGACTCCATCCTACGAGCAGTACTTC
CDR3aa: CVNSLSPTPSYEQYF

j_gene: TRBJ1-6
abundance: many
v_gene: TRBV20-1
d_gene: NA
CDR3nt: TGCAGTGCTAGAGGGCTGGGGTCCTATAATTCACCCCTCCACTTT
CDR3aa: CSARGLGSYNSPLHF

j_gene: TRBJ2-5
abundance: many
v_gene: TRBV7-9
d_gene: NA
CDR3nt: TGTGCCAGCAGCTTTGACGTCGGACAAGAGACCCAGTACTTC
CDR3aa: CASSFDVGQETQYF

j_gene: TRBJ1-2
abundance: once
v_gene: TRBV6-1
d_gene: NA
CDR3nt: TGTGCCAGCAACAAAAGACCACAACTTTATGGCTTGATCTTC
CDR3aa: CASNKRPQLYGLIF

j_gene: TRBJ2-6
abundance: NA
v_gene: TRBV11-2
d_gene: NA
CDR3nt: TGTACCAGCGGCTTAGATCGGGACTCCTATGGGGCCAACGTCCTGACTTTC
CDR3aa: CTSGLDRDSYGANVLTF

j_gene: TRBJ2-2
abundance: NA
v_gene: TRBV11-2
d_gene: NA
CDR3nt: TGTGCCAGCAGTTTCAATATTGATACCTGGGAGCTGTTTTTT
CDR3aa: CASSFNIDTWELFF

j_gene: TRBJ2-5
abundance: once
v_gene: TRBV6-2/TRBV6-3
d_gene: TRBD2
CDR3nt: TGTGCCAGCAGTCTCATAAGCGGGAGCCGTGAGACCCAGTACTTC
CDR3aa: CASSLISGSRETQYF

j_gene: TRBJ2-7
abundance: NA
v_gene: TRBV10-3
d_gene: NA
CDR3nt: TGTGCCATCAGTAACTTAGCGGAGGGAACATACGGGCAGTACTTC
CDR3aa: CAISNLAEGTYGQYF

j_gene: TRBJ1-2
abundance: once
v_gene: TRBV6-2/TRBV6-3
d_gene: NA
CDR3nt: TGTGCCAGCAGTTACATTGCGGATATGGGGCACTATGGCTACACCTTC
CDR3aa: CASSYIADMGHYGYTF

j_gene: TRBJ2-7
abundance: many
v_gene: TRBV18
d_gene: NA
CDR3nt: TGTGCCAGCTCACGTGCTGGCGGGTACGAGCAGTACTTC
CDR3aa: CASSRAGGYEQYF

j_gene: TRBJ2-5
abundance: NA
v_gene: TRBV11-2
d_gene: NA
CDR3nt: TGTACCAGCCGCCCGAATGCGGCAGAGACCCAGTACTTC
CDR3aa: CTSRPNAAETQYF

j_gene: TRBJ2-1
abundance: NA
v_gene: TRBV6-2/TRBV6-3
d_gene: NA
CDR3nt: TGTGCCAGCAGCCTGGACCGGAGCGGGCGGTTGAATGAGCAGTTTTTC
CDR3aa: CASSLDRSGRLNEQFF

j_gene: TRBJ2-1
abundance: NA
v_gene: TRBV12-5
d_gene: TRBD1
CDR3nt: TGTACTAGTGGACCTGCTACAGGGGGACGGGGGCAGTTCTTC
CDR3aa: CTSGPATGGRGQFF

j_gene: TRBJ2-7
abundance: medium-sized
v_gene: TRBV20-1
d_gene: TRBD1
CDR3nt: TGCAGTGCTAGAGCGTCGGGACAGCCCTACGAGCAGTACTTC
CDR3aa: CSARASGQPYEQYF

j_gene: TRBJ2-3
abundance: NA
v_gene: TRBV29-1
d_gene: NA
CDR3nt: TGCAGCGTTAGGGCGGCAGACGCAGATATGCAATATTTT
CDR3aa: CSVRAADADMQYF

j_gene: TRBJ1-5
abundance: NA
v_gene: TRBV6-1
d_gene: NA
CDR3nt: TGTGCGAGCAATACTAGCAATCAGCCCCAGCATTTT
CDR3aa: CASNTSNQPQHF

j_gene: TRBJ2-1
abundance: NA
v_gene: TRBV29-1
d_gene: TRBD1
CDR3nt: TGCAGCATTAGGAGCTCCGGGACAGCCTATGAGAAGTTCTTC
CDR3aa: CSIRSSGTAYEKFF

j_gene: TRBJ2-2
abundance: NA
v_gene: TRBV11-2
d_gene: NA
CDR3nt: TGTGCCAGCAACCGCGTTGCGGCGGCCAGGGAGCTGTTTTTT
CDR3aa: CASNRVAAARELFF

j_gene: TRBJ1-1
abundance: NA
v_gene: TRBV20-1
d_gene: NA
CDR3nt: TGCAATGTTACCCGGACAGCGAACAGTGAAGCTTTCTTT
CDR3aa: CNVTRTANSEAFF

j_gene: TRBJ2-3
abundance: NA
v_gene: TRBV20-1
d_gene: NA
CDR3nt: TGCAATGTTACCCGACTGGACACAGATACGCAGTACTTT
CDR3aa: CNVTRLDTDTQYF

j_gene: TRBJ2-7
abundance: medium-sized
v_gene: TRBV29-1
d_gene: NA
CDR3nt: TGCAGCGTTGATGGTAGGGGGGTAGAGGAGCAGTACTTC
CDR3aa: CSVDGRGVEEQYF

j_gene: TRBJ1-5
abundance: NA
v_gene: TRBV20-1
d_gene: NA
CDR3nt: TGCAGTTCTAAGACAGACTATAGCAATCAGGCCCAGCATTTT
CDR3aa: CSSKTDYSNQAQHF

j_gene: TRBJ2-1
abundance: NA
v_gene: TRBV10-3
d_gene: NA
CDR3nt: TGTGCCATCAGTGAGAGACTATCGGGAGTAAGCTCCTACAATGAGCAGTTCTTC
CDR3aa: CAISERLSGVSSYNEQFF

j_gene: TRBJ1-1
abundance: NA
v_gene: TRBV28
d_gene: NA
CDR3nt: TGCGCCAGCATCCCTGAAGGGATAAAGAACACTGAAACTTTCTTT
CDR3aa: CASIPEGIKNTETFF

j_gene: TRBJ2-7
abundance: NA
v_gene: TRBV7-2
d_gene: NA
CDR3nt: TGTGCCAGCAGCAAGCTGATCGCTGGAAACTACGAGCAGTACTTC
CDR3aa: CASSKLIAGNYEQYF

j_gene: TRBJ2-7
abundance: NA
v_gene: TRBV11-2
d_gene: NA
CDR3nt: TGTGGTAGCAGCTTATCTCCGAGTCCCTCCTACGAGCAATACTTC
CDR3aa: CGSSLSPSPSYEQYF

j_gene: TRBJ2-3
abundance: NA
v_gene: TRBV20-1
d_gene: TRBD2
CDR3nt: TGCAGTGCTAGTTCCCGATACGGGGCGGTAGCGGGAGTGACTAGCACAGATACGCAGTATTTT
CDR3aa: CSASSRYGAVAGVTSTDTQYF

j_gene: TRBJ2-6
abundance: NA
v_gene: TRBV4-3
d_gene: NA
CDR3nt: TGCGCCAGCAGTCAAGGGACGTTAGACAGGACTTACTCTGGGGCCAACGTCCTGAGTTTC
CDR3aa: CASSQGTLDRTYSGANVLSF

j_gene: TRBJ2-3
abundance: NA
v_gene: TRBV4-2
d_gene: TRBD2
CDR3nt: TGTACCAGCAGCCTCGCTCTAGCGGCTGATACGCAATATTTT
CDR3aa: CTSSLALAADTQYF

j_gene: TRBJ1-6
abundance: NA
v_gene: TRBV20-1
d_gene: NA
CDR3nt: TGCAGTGATCGACGGATTGGGGACGTGTCTCGGGCGGAGCAGGGATCACCCCTACACTTT
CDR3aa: CSDRRIGDVSRAEQGSPLHF

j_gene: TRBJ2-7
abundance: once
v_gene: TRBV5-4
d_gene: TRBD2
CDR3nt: TGTGCCAGCAGCTCAGGACTAGCGGGAGTGTTCTGTGAGCAGTACTTC
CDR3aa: CASSSGLAGVFCEQYF

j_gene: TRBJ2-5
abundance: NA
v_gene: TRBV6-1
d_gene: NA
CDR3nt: TGTGCCAGCAGTGAAGGCGGCTGGGGGGTGCAAGAGACCCAGTACTTC
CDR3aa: CASSEGGWGVQETQYF

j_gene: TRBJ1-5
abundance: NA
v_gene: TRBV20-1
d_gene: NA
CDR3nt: TGCGGTGTTACCCGACTGGACACAGATACGCAGCATTTT
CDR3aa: CGVTRLDTDTQHF

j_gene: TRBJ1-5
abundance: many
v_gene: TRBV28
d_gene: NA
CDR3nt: TGTGCATCCAGCGACTCTAGCAATCAGCCCCAGCATTTT
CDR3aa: CASSDSSNQPQHF

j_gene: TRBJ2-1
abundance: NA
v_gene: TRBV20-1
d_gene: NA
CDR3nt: TGCAGTGCTAGATCCACTAGCTGGAGATGGGGCGAGCAGTTCTTC
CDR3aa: CSARSTSWRWGEQFF

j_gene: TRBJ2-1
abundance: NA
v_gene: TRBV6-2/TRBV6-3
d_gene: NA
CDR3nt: TGTGCCAGCACCCCGACATTGGATTGGTACGAGCAGTTCTTC
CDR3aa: CASTPTLDWYEQFF

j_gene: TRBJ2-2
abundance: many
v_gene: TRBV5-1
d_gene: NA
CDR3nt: TGCGCCAGCAGCCTCGAGACAGGACGCAACACCGGGGAGCTGTTTTTT
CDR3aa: CASSLETGRNTGELFF

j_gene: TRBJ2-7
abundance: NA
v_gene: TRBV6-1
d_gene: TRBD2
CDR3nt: TGTGCCAGCAGTGAAGCGCACGGGAGCGGGAGTGGATCAATTGGACATTACTTC
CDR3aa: CASSEAHGSGSGSIGHYF

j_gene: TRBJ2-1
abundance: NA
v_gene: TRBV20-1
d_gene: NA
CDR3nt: TGCAGTGTTAGTAGTAGCGTAGGGAATGGTTATGAGCAGTTCTTC
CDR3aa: CSVSSSVGNGYEQFF

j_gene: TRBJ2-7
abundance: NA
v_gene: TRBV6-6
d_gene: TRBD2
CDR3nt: TGTGCCGCCGCCGGGACTAGCGATGTTTCTGTCCATGAGCAGTACTTC
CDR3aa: CAAAGTSDVSVHEQYF

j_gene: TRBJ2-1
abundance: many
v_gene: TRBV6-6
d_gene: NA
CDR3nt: TGTGCCAGCAGTAACACGAAGCGGGTCACCTACAATGAGCAGTTCTTC
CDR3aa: CASSNTKRVTYNEQFF

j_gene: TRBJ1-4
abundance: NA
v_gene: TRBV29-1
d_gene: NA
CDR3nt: TGCAGCGTTGAATCAGGGGCGGATGAAGAACTGTTTTTT
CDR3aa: CSVESGADEELFF

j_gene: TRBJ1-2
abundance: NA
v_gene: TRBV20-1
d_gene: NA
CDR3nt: TGCAGTGCCGTGGAGGGACCGCTCTATGGCTACGCCTTC
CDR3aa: CSAVEGPLYGYAF

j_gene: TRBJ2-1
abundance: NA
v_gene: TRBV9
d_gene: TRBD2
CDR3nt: TGTGCCAGCAGCGCCTCGGGACTAGAGTTCTATGAGCAGTTCTTC
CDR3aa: CASSASGLEFYEQFF

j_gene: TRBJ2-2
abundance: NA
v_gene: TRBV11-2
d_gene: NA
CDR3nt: TGTGCCAGCGGTAGGTCACTAAGTCGGGGAAACGCCGGGGAACTGTTTTTT
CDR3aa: CASGRSLSRGNAGELFF

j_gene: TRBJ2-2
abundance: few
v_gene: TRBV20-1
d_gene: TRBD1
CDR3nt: TGCGGTGCTAAATCTGGGACAGGGGCGAACACCGGGGAGCCGTATTTT
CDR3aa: CGAKSGTGANTGEPYF

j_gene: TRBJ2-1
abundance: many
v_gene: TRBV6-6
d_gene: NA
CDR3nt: TGTGCCAGCAGTTACGTTTATGAGCAGTTCTTC
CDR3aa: CASSYVYEQFF

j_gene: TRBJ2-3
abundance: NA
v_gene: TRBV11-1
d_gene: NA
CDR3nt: TGTGCCAGCAGAGGGGCAGGGACGGATACGCACTATTTT
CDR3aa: CASRGAGTDTHYF

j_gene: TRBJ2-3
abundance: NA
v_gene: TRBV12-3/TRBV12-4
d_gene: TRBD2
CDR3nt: TGTGCCAGCAGTTTGGGACTAGCAGGCCGTGGGGGTACGCAGTATTTT
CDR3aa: CASSLGLAGRGGTQYF

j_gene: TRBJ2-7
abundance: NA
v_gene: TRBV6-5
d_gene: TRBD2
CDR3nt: TGTACCAGCCAACCGGGACTAGCGGCATACAAGCAGTACTTC
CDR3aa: CTSQPGLAAYKQYF